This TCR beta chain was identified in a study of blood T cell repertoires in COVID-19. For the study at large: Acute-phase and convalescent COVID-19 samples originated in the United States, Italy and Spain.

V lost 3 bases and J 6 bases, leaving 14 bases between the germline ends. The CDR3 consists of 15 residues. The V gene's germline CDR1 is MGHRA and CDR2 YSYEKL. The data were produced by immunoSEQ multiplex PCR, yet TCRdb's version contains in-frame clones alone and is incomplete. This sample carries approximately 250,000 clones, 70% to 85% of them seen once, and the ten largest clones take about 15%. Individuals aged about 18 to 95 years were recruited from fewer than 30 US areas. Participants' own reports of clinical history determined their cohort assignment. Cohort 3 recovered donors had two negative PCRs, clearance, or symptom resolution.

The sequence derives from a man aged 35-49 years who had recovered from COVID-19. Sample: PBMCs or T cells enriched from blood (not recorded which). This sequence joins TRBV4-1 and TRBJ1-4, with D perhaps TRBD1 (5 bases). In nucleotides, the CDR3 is TGCGCCAGCAGCCAGACCAGGGTCGTATATGAAAAACTGTTTTTT. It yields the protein CASSQTRVVYEKLFF.